Presented here are 9 T cell receptor beta chains from one specimen sequenced in a study of Tregs in tolerant kidney transplant recipients. This table comes from immunoSEQ multiplex PCR, and its TCRdb copy is limited to in-frame clones, with some not included. The table includes over 85,000 clones, over 85% detected once. The sample was CD4+ T cells from blood, taken before the transplant. The receptors were gathered from a human donor who received a combined kidney and bone marrow transplant.

The chain links TRBV6-5 to TRBJ2-1; TRBD2 is a possible D gene (5 bases). This CDR3 spans 13 amino acids. CDR1 is MNHEY and CDR2 is SVGAGI in the germline V gene. Trimming stripped 0 bases from V and 9 bases from J, with 9 bases between. The CDR3 is CASSYSFRGEQFF. CDR3 coding DNA: TGTGCCAGCAGTTACTCCTTTCGGGGTGAGCAGTTCTTC.

About this clone: Other DNA sequences in this specimen translate into the identical CDR3. The CDR3 DNA reads as TGTGCCAGTTCCCCCCGGGAAGGTTACACTGAAGCTTTCTTT. Protein product: CASSPREGYTEAFF. This chain joins TRBV18 and TRBJ1-1; D unclear. The V gene's germline CDR1 is KGHSH and CDR2 LQKENI. This CDR3 spans 14 amino acids. Between the trimmed V and J ends, which lost 9 bases and 3 bases, there was a span of 17 bases.

The chain is built from TRBV20-1 and TRBJ2-7; D ambiguous. The V end lost 8 bases, the J end lost 2 bases, and 4 bases lay between the germline ends. From germline, CDR1 is DFQATT and CDR2 SNEGSKA (reference sequence). The length of the CDR3 is 9 residues. The CDR3 DNA reads TGCAGTCCCACCTACGAGCAGTACTTC. Amino acid sequence: CSPTYEQYF.

The rearrangement links TRBV5-1 to TRBJ1-2; no definite D call. The CDR3 has 13 amino acids. Germline V CDR1 and CDR2: SGHRS, YFSETQ. The V end was cut by 0 bases, the J end by 6 bases, with 9 bases between. CDR3 residues: CASSLAEGHGYTF. In DNA, the CDR3 is TGCGCCAGCAGCTTGGCGGAGGGTCATGGCTACACCTTC.

V gene TRBV5-1 combines with J gene TRBJ2-5; 8 nucleotides line up with TRBD2. The CDR3 totals 15 residues. The V segment lost 0 bases and the J segment 5 bases; nucleotides outside the gene matches: 6. Germline V CDR1 and CDR2: SGHRS, YFSETQ. CDR3 region: CASSLAGTSGETQYF. CDR3 nucleotide sequence: TGCGCCAGCAGCTTGGCCGGGACTAGTGGGGAGACCCAGTACTTC.

This chain uses TRBV19 with TRBJ2-3; a weak D match, TRBD1 (6 bases). The V and J ends lost 6 bases and 0 bases respectively, with 10 bases between them. The CDR3 covers 14 residues. Germline CDR1 LNHDA, CDR2 SQIVND (reference sequence). The DNA of the CDR3 is TGTGCCAGTAGCCCGCAGGGGAGCACAGATACGCAGTATTTT. The encoded protein is CASSPQGSTDTQYF. Filled out from reference TRBV19 and TRBJ2-3, the complete variable domain reads DGGITQSPKYLFRKEGQNVTLSCEQNLNHDAMYWYRQDPGQGLRLIYYSQIVNDFQKGDIAEGYSVSREKKESFPLTVTSAQKNPTAFYLCASSPQGSTDTQYFGPGTRLTVL.

The CDR3 is CASSRTSGNTGELFF. The CDR3 DNA sequence: TGTGCCAGCAGCAGGACTAGCGGAAACACCGGGGAGCTGTTTTTT. V gene TRBV7-2 combines with J gene TRBJ2-2; 10 positions agree with TRBD2. V lost 5 bases to trimming and J lost 2 bases; unmatched junction nucleotides: 2. Germline CDR1 reads SGHTA; CDR2 reads FQGNSA. The length of the CDR3 is 15 residues. Together with reference TRBV7-2 and TRBJ2-2, the CDR3 gives the full variable domain: GAGVSQSPSNKVTEKGKDVELRCDPISGHTALYWYRQSLGQGLEFLIYFQGNSAPDKSGLPSDRFSAERTGGSVSTLTIQRTQQEDSAVYLCASSRTSGNTGELFFGEGSRLTVL.

This chain joins TRBV4-1 and TRBJ2-7; D may be TRBD1 (6 bases). Germline values: CDR1 MGHRA, CDR2 YSYEKL. V lost 3 bases and J 2 bases, leaving 17 bases between the germline ends. This CDR3 region has 16 residues. The CDR3 nucleotides are TGCGCCAGCAGCCAGGAAGGCAGGGGTTTTACCTACGAGCAGTACTTC. Its translation: CASSQEGRGFTYEQYF.

This clone was seen once. The genes are TRBV6-1 and TRBJ2-1; 7 nucleotides line up with TRBD1. This CDR3 region has 15 residues. Germline V gene sequence: CDR1 MNHNS, CDR2 SASEGT. Trimming cost V 7 bases and J 0 bases; bases outside gene matches: 6. Written as DNA, the CDR3 is TGTGCCAGCAACCTACAGGGGAGCTCCTACAATGAGCAGTTCTTC. The encoded protein is CASNLQGSSYNEQFF.